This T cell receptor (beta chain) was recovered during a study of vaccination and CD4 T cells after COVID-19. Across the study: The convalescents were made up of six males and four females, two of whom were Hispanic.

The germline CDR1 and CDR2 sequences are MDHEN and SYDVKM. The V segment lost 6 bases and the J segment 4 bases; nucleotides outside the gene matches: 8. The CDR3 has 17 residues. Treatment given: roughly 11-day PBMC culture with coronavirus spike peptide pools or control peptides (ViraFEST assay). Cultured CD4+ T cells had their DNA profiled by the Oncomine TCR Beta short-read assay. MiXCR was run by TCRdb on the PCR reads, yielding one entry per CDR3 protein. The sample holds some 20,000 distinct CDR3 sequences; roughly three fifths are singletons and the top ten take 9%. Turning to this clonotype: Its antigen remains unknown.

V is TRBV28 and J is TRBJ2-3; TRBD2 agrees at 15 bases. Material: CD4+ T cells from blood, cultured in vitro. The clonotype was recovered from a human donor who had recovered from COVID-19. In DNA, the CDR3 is TGTGCCAGCAGGATCGGGACTAGCGGGAGGAGATCAGATACGCAGTATTTT. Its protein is CASRIGTSGRRSDTQYF.